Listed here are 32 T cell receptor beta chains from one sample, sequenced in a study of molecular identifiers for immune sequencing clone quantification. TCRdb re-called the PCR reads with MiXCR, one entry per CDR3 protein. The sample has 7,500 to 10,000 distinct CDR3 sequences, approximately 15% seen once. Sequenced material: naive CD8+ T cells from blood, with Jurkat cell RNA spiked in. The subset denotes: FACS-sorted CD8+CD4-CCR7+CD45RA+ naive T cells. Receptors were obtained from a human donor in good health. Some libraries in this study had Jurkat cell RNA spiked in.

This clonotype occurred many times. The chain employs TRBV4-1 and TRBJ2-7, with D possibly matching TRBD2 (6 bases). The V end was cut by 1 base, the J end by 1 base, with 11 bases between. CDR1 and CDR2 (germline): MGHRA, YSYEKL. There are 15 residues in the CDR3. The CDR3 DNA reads TGCGCCAGCAGCCAAGGAGCAGGGACTTCCTACGAGCAGTACTTC. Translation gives CASSQGAGTSYEQYF.

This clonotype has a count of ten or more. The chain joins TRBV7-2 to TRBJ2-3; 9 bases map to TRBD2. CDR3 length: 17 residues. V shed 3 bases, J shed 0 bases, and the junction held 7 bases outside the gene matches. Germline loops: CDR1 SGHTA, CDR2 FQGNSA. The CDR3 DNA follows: TGTGCCAGCAGCTTTACTAGCGGGCCTCCTAGCACAGATACGCAGTATTTT. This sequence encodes CASSFTSGPPSTDTQYF.

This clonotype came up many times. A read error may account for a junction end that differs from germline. CDR3 sequence reads: CASSADSLRVGF. The CDR3 DNA reads as TGTGCCAGCAGCGCAGACAGTTTAAGGGTGGGCTTC. The V call is TRBV7-9, the J call TRBJ2-7, with D perhaps matching TRBD1 (5 bases). CDR1 is SEHNR and CDR2 is FQNEAQ in the germline V gene (reference sequence). CDR3 size: 12 residues.

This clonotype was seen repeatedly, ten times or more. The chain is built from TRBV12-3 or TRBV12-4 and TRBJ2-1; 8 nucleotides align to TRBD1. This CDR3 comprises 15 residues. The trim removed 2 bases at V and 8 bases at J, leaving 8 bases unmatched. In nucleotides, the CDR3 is TGTGCCAGCAGTTTATCCGACGGACAGGGCCATGAGCAGTTCTTC. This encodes CASSLSDGQGHEQFF.

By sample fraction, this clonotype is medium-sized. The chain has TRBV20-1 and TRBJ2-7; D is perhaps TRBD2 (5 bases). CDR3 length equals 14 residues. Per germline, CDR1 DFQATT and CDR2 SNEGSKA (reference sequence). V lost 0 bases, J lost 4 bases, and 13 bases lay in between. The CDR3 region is CSARDRGVSYEQYF. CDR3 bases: TGCAGTGCTAGAGATCGGGGAGTGTCTTACGAGCAGTACTTC.

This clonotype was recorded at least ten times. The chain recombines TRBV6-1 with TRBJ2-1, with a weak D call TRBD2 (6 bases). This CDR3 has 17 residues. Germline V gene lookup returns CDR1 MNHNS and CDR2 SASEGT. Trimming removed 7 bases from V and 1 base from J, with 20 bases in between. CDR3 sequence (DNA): TGTGCCAGCACCCCAGGCCGGGGGACTGATTCCTACAATGAGCAGTTCTTC. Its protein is CASTPGRGTDSYNEQFF.

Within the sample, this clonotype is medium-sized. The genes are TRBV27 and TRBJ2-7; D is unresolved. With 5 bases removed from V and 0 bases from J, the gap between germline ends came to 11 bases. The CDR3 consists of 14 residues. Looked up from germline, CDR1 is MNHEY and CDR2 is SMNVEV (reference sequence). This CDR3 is CASSPGFGSYEQYF. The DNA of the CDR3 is TGTGCCAGCAGTCCTGGTTTTGGCTCCTACGAGCAGTACTTC.

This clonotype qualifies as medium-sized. CDR3 sequence: CASSLTSGYTDTQYF. The CDR3 DNA is TGTGCCAGCAGTTTAACTAGCGGCTACACAGATACGCAGTATTTT. This sequence joins TRBV28 and TRBJ2-3; 8 bases agree with TRBD2. The CDR3 is made up of 15 amino acids. Germline assignment: CDR1 MDHEN and CDR2 SYDVKM. The trim removed 2 bases at V and 2 bases at J, leaving 3 bases unmatched.

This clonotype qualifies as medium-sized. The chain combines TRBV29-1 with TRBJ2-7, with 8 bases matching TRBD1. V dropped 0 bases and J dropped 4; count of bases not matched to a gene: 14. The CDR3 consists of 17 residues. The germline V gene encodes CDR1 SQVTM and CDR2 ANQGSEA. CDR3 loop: CSVEEPVPQGAGYEQYF. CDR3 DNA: TGCAGCGTTGAAGAACCGGTCCCCCAGGGGGCAGGTTACGAGCAGTACTTC.

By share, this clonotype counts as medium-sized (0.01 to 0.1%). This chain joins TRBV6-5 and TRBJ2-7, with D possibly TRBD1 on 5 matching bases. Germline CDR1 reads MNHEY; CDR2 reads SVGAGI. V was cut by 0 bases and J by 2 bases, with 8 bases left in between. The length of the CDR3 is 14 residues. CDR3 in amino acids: CASSYSWGTYEQYF. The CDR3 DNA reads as TGTGCCAGCAGTTACTCGTGGGGCACCTACGAGCAGTACTTC.

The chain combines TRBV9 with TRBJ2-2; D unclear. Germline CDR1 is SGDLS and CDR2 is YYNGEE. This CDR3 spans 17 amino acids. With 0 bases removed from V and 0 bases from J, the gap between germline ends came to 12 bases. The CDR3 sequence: CASSVARSTSNTGELFF. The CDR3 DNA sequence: TGTGCCAGCAGCGTAGCTAGAAGCACCTCGAACACCGGGGAGCTGTTTTTT. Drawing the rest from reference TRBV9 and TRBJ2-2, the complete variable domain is DSGVTQTPKHLITATGQRVTLRCSPRSGDLSVYWYQQSLDQGLQFLIQYYNGEERAKGNILERFSAQQFPDLHSELNLSSLELGDSALYFCASSVARSTSNTGELFFGEGSRLTVL.

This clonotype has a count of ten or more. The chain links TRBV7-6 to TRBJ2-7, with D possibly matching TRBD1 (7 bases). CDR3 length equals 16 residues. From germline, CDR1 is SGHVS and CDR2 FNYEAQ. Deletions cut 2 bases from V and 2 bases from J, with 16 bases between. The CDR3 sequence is CASSLNSGGHTYEQYF. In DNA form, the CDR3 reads TGTGCCAGCAGCTTAAACTCAGGGGGGCACACCTACGAGCAGTACTTC.

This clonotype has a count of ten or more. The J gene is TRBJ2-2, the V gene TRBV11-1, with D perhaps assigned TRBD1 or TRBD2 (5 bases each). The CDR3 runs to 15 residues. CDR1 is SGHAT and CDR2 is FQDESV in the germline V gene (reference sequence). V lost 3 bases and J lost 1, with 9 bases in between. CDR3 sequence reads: CASSFGTGNTGELFF. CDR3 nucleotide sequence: TGTGCCAGCAGCTTTGGGACGGGGAACACCGGGGAGCTGTTTTTT.

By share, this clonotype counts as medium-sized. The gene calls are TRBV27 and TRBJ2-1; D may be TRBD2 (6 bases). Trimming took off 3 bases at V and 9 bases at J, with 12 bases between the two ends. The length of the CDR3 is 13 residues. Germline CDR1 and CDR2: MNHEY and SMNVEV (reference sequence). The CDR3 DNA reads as TGTGCCAGCAGTTTCTCTAGCGCCGGTGAGCAGTTCTTC. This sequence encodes CASSFSSAGEQFF.

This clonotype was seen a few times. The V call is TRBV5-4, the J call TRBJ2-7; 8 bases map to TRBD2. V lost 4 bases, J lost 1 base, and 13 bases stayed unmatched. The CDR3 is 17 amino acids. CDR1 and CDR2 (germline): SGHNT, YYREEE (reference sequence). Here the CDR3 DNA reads TGTGCCAGCAGCGCCATCGGGACTAGAGGGCGTTCCTACGAGCAGTACTTC. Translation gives CASSAIGTRGRSYEQYF.

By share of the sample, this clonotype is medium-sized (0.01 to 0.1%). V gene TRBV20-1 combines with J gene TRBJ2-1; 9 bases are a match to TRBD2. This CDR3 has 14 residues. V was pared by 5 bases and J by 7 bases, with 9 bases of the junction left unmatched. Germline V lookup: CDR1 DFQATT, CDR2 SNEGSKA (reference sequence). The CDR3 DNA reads TGCAGTGCTCGGAGCACTAGCGGGTGGAATGAGCAGTTCTTC. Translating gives CSARSTSGWNEQFF.

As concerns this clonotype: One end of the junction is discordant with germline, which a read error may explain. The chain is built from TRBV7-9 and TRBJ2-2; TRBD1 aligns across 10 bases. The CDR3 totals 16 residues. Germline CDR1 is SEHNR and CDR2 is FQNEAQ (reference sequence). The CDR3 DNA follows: TGTACCAGCAGCCTGCCCGGGACAGGGGAAAGCGGGGAGCTGTTTTTT. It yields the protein CTSSLPGTGESGELFF.

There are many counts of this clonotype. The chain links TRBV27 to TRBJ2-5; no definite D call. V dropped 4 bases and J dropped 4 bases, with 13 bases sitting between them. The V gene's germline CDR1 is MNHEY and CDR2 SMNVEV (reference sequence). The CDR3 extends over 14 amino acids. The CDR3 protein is CASSSWGSRETQYF. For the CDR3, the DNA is TGTGCCAGCAGTTCCTGGGGTTCTCGAGAGACCCAGTACTTC.

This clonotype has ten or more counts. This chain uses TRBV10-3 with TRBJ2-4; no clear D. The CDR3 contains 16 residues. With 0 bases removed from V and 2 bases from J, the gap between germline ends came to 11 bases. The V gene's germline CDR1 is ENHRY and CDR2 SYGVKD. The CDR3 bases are TGTGCCATCAGTGAGTCCGCCCTTAGCCCCAAAAACATTCAGTACTTC. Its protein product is CAISESALSPKNIQYF.

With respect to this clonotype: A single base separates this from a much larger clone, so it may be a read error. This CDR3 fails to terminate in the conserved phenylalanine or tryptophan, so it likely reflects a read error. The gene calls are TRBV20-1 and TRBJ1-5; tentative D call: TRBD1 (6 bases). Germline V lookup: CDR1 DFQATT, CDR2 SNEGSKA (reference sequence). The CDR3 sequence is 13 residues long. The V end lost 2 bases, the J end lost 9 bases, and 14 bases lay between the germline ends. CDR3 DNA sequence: TGCAGTGCTAGAAATTCCCAGGGGTGGCCCCAGCATCTT. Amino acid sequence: CSARNSQGWPQHL.

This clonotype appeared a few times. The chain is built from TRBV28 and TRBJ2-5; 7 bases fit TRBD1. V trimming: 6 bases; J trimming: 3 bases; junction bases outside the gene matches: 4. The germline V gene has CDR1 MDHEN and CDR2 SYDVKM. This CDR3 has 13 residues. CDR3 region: CASSSGQKETQYF. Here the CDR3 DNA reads TGTGCCAGCAGCTCGGGACAGAAAGAGACCCAGTACTTC. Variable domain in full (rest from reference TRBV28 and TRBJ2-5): DVKVTQSSRYLVKRTGEKVFLECVQDMDHENMFWYRQDPGLGLRLIYFSYDVKMKEKGDIPEGYSVSREKKERFSLILESASTNQTSMYLCASSSGQKETQYFGPGTRLLVL.

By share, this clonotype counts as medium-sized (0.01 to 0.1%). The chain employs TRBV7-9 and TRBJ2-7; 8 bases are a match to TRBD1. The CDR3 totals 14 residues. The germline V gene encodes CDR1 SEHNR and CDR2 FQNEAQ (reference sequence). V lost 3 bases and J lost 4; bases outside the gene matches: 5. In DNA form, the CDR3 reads TGTGCCAGCAGCTTGGGACAGGTAGTGTACGAGCAGTACTTC. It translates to CASSLGQVVYEQYF.

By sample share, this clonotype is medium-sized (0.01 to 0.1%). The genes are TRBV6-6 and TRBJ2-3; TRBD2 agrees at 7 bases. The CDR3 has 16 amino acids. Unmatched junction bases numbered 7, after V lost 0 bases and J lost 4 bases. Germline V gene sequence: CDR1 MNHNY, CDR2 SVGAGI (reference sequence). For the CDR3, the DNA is TGTGCCAGCAGTTACTCGCCCGCGGGAGCCCCAGATACGCAGTATTTT. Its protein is CASSYSPAGAPDTQYF.

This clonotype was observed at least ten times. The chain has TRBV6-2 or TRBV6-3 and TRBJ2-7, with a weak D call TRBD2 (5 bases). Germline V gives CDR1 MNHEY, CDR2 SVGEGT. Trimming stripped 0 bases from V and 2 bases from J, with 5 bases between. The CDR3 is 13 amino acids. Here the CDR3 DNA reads TGTGCCAGCAGTTACTCGGGAGCCTACGAGCAGTACTTC. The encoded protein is CASSYSGAYEQYF.

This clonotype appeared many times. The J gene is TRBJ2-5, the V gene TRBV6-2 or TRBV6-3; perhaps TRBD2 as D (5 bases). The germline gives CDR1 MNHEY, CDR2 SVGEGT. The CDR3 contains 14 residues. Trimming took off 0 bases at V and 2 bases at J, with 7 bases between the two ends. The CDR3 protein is CASSYSSGQETQYF. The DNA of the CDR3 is TGTGCCAGCAGTTACTCCAGCGGACAAGAGACCCAGTACTTC.

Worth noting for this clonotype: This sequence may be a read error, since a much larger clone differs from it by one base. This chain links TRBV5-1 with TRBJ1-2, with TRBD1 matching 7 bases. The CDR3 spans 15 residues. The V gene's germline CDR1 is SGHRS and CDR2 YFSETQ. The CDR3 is CASRPDRAANYGYIF. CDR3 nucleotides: TGCGCCAGCAGACCCGACAGGGCGGCTAACTATGGCTACATCTTC.

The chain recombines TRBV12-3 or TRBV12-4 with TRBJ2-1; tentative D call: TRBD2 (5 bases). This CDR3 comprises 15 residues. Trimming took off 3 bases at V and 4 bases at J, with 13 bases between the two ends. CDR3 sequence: CASSFEGVAYNEQFF. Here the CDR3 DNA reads TGTGCCAGCAGTTTTGAGGGAGTAGCTTACAATGAGCAGTTCTTC.

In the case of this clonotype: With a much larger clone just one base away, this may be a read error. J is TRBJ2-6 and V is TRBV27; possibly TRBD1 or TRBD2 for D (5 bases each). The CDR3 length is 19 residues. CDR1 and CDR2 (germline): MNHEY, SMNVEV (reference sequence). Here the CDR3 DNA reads TGTGCCAGCAGTCGGCTTCCGGGGACCACACTCCCTGGTGCCAACGTCCTGACTTTC. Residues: CASSRLPGTTLPGANVLTF.

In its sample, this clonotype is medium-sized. The CDR3 DNA reads as TGTGCCAGTAGTATGGTAGCGCTCAGCTCCTACGAGCAGTACTTC. This sequence encodes CASSMVALSSYEQYF. The chain joins TRBV19 to TRBJ2-7, with D maybe TRBD2 (5 bases). Trimming removed 3 bases at V and 0 bases at J, with 12 bases between. Germline CDR1 is LNHDA and CDR2 is SQIVND (reference sequence). This CDR3 region has 15 residues.

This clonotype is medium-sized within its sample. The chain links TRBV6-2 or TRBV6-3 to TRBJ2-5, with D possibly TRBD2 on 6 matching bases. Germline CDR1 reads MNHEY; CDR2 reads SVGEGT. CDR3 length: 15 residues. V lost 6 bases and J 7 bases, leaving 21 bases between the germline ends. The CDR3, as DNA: TGTGCCAGCAGCCTCGTACCGGGAGACGCCCGGACCCAGTACTTC. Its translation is CASSLVPGDARTQYF.

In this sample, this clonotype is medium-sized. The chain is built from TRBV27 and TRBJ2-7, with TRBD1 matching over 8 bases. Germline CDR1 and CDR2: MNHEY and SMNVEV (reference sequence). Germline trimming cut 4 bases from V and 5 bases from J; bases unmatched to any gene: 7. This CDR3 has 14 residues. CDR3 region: CASSSGGDLDEQYF. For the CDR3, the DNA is TGTGCCAGCAGTTCAGGGGGCGACCTAGACGAGCAGTACTTC.

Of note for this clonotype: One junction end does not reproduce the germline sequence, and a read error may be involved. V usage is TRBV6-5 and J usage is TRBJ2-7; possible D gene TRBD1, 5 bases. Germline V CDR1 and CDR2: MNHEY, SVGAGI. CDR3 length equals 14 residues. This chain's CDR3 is CARSYLDSSYERYF. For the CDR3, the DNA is TGTGCCCGCAGTTACCTAGACAGCTCCTACGAGCGGTACTTC.